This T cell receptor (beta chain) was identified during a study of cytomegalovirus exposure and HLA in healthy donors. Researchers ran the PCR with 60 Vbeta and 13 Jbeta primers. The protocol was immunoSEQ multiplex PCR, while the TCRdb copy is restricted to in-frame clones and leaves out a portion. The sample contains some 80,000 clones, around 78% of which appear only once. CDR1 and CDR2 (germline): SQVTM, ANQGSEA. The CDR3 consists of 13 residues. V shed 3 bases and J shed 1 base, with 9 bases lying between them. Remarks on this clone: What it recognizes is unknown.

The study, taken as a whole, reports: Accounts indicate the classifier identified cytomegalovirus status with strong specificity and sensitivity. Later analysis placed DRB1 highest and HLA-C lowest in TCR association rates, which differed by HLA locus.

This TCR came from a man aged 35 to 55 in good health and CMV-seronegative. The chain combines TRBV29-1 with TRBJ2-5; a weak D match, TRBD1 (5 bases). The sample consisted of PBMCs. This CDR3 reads CSVESQAQETQYF. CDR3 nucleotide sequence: TGCAGCGTTGAGTCACAGGCCCAAGAGACCCAGTACTTC.